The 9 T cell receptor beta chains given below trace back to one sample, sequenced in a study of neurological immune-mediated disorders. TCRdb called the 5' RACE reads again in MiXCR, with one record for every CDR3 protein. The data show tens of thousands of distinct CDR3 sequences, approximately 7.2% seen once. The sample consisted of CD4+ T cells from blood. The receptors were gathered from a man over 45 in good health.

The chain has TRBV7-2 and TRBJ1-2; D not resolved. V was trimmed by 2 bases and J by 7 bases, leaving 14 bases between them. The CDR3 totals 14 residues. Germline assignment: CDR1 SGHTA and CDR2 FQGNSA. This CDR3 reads CASSLRGLASGYTF. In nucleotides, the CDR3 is TGTGCCAGCAGCTTACGAGGGCTCGCGTCTGGCTACACCTTC.

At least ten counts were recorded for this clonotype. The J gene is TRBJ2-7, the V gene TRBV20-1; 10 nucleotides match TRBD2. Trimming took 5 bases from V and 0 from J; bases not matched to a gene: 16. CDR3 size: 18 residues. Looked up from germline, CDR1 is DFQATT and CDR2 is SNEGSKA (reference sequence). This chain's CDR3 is CSAVRRTSGTLTSYEQYF. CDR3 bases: TGCAGTGCTGTAAGAAGAACTAGCGGGACCCTCACCTCCTACGAGCAGTACTTC.

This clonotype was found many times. In nucleotides, the CDR3 is TGCAGCGCAAAGAAGGGTACTAGCGGGGTCCGAGATACGCAGTATTTT. Protein sequence: CSAKKGTSGVRDTQYF. The V and J genes are TRBV29-1 and TRBJ2-3; TRBD2 aligns across 10 bases. After removal of 7 bases from V and 5 bases from J, the junction contained 15 bases not matched to a gene. This CDR3 has 16 amino acids. Germline-derived CDR1 and CDR2 are SQVTM and ANQGSEA.

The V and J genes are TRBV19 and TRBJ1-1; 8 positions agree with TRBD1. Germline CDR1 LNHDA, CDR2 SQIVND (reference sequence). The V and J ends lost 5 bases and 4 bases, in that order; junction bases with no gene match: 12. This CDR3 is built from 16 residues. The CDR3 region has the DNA TGTGCCAGTAGTGCCCGGACAGGGAGGGTATTCACTGAAGCTTTCTTT. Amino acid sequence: CASSARTGRVFTEAFF.

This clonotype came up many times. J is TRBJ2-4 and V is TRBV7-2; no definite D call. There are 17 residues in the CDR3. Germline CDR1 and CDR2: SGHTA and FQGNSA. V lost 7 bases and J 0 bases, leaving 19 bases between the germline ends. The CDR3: CASTSLAGALAKNIQYF. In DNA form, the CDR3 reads TGTGCCAGCACCTCCCTCGCTGGTGCCCTAGCCAAAAACATTCAGTACTTC.

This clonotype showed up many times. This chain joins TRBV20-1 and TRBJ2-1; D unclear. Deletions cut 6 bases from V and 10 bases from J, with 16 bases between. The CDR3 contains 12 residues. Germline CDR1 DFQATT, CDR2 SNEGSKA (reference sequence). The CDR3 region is CSATTVAREQFF. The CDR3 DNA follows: TGCAGTGCCACGACGGTGGCTCGAGAGCAGTTCTTC.

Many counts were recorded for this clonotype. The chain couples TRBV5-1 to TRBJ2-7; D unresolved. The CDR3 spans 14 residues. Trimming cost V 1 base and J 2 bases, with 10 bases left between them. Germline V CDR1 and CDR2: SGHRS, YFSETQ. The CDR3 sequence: CASSLTAFTYEQYF. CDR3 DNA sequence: TGCGCCAGCAGCTTGACCGCGTTTACCTACGAGCAGTACTTC.

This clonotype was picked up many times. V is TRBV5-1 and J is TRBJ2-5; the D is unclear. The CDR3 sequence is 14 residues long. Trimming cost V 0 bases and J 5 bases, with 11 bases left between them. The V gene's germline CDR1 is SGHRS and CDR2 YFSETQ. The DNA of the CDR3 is TGCGCCAGCAGCTTGGCCCCCTTAGGCGAGACCCAGTACTTC. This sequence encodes CASSLAPLGETQYF.

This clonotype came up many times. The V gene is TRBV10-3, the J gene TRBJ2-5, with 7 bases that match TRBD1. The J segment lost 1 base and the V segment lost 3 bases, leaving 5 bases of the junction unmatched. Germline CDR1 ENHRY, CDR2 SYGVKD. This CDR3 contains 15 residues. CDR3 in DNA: TGTGCCATCAGTGAATTCCGGGACAGCCAAGAGACCCAGTACTTC. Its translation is CAISEFRDSQETQYF.